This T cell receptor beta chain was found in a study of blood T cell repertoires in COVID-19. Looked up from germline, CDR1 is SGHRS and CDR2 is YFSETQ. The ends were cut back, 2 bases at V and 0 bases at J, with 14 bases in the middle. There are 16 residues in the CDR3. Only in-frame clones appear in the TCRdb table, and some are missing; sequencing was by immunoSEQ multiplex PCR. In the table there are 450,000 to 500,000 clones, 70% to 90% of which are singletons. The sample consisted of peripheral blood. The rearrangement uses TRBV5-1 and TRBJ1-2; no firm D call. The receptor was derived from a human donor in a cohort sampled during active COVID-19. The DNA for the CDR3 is TGCGCCAGCAGCTTTGGAACAGTCACCTCTAACTATGGCTACACCTTC. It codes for CASSFGTVTSNYGYTF.